Following are 12 T cell receptor beta chains from one sample sequenced in a study of blood T cell repertoires in COVID-19. Clones were read by immunoSEQ multiplex PCR, and TCRdb kept only the in-frame ones, dropping some. Here the sample spans 75,000 to 95,000 clones, roughly 72% being singletons. The sequenced material came from peripheral blood. These receptors were obtained from a woman aged 55-75 years in a cohort sampled during active or convalescent COVID-19.

The CDR3 DNA follows: TGTGCCAGCAGCCCGGGACAGGGGAGCCCCCAGCATTTT. Translation gives CASSPGQGSPQHF. The chain employs TRBV3-1 (or the pseudogene TRBV3-2) and TRBJ1-5, with 10 bases that match TRBD1. V was pared by 4 bases and J by 10 bases, with 4 bases of the junction left unmatched. This CDR3 has 13 residues. Germline lookup yields CDR1 LGHDT and CDR2 YNNKEL (reference sequence).

The rearrangement uses TRBV5-1 and TRBJ2-3; 9 nucleotides match TRBD2. The CDR3 runs to 15 residues. Germline trimming cut 3 bases from V and 4 bases from J; bases unmatched to any gene: 6. Germline CDR1 reads SGHRS; CDR2 reads YFSETQ. CDR3 region: CASSSGGGRADTQYF. CDR3 in DNA: TGCGCCAGCAGCTCTGGAGGCGGGAGGGCAGATACGCAGTATTTT.

The table lists this clone with a few counts. The V and J genes are TRBV4-2 and TRBJ2-5, with D possibly TRBD2 on 5 matching bases. Germline lookup yields CDR1 LGHNA and CDR2 YNFKEQ. CDR3 length: 15 amino acids. The germline V and J ends were trimmed by 2 bases and 0 bases, with 10 bases remaining between them. The DNA of the CDR3 is TGTGCCAGCAGCCAAAAGGACTGGAACCAAGAGACCCAGTACTTC. This encodes CASSQKDWNQETQYF.

The V and J genes are TRBV5-1 and TRBJ1-1; perhaps TRBD1 as D (6 bases). Deletions cut 1 base from V and 5 bases from J, with 12 bases between. The CDR3 contains 14 residues. CDR1 SGHRS and CDR2 YFSETQ come from the germline V gene. CDR3 residues: CASSLTGSRTEAFF. The CDR3 bases are TGCGCCAGCAGCTTGACAGGGAGTCGGACTGAAGCTTTCTTT.

This clone appeared a few times. The chain recombines TRBV28 with TRBJ2-2, with D tentatively TRBD1 (6 bases). CDR1 MDHEN and CDR2 SYDVKM come from the germline V gene. The CDR3 totals 14 residues. V was trimmed by 9 bases and J by 0 bases, leaving 11 bases between them. DNA for the CDR3: TGTGCCAGTCTAGACAGGACGAACACCGGGGAGCTGTTTTTT. Amino acid sequence: CASLDRTNTGELFF.

This clone was seen just once. The chain is built from TRBV3-1 (or the pseudogene TRBV3-2) and TRBJ2-7, with no clear D. Germline CDR1 and CDR2: LGHDT and YNNKEL (reference sequence). V lost 4 bases and J lost 6, with 19 bases in between. The CDR3 is 15 residues long. The chain's CDR3 is CASSPRRANNVEQYF. CDR3 DNA: TGTGCCAGCAGCCCCCGGAGAGCCAATAATGTCGAGCAGTACTTC.

The chain couples TRBV7-8 to TRBJ2-7; 9 bases are shared with TRBD1. CDR1 is SGHVS, CDR2 FQNEAQ, per germline. The CDR3 covers 15 residues. Trimming cost V 2 bases and J 2 bases; bases outside gene matches: 4. The CDR3 DNA is TGTGCCAGCAGCTTACCCGGGACAGGGACCTACGAGCAGTACTTC. This translates into CASSLPGTGTYEQYF.

The chain combines TRBV3-1 (or the pseudogene TRBV3-2) with TRBJ1-2, with 11 bases identical to TRBD1. V trimming: 4 bases; J trimming: 4 bases; junction bases outside the gene matches: 11. Germline lookup yields CDR1 LGHDT and CDR2 YNNKEL (reference sequence). CDR3 length equals 17 residues. CDR3 DNA: TGTGCCAGCAGCCCCTGGACAGGGGGCAAAGGGGGCTATGGCTACACCTTC. It yields the protein CASSPWTGGKGGYGYTF.

The count of this clone is one. The chain links TRBV15 to TRBJ2-4; TRBD2 aligns across 7 bases. This CDR3 contains 14 residues. Trimming took 1 base from V and 7 from J; bases not matched to a gene: 4. Germline-derived CDR1 and CDR2 are LNHNV and YYDKDF (reference sequence). The CDR3 protein is CATSRARGGNIQYF. The CDR3, as DNA: TGTGCCACCAGCAGAGCCCGGGGAGGGAACATTCAGTACTTC.

This clone was seen just once. The rearrangement joins TRBV4-3 to TRBJ1-4; TRBD1 might be the D (5 bases). V was trimmed by 3 bases and J by 0 bases, leaving 8 bases between them. The CDR3 runs to 15 residues. Germline CDR1 is LGHNA and CDR2 is YSLEER. The CDR3 reads CASSQRQSTNEKLFF. The CDR3 DNA reads as TGCGCCAGCAGCCAGCGACAGTCAACTAATGAAAAACTGTTTTTT.

In its sample, this clone was seen a few times. The chain combines TRBV2 with TRBJ1-5, with D perhaps matching TRBD1 (6 bases). V was shortened by 4 bases and J by 10 bases, with 20 bases between the two germline ends. Germline V gives CDR1 SNHLY, CDR2 FYNNEI. The length of the CDR3 is 15 residues. CDR3 nucleotides: TGTGCCAGCAGTGGCGGCCAGGGGATATCTGTCCCCCAGCATTTT. This encodes CASSGGQGISVPQHF.

The chain employs TRBV19 and TRBJ1-5; D gene uncertain. Trimming took off 0 bases at V and 7 bases at J, with 25 bases between the two ends. Germline lookup yields CDR1 LNHDA and CDR2 SQIVND (reference sequence). The length of the CDR3 is 19 residues. As DNA, the CDR3 is TGTGCCAGTAGTATAGATATCCAACCCGACATGGCTCTTGGACAGCCCCAGCATTTT. Translating gives CASSIDIQPDMALGQPQHF.